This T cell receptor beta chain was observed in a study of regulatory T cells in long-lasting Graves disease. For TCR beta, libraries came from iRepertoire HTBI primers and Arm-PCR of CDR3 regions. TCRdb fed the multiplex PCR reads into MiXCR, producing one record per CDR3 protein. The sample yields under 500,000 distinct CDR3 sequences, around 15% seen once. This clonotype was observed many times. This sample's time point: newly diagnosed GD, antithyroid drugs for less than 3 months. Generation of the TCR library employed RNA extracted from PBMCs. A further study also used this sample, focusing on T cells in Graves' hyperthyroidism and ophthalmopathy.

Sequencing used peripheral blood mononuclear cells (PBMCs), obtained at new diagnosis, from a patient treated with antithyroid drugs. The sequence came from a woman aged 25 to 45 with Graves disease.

CDR3 amino acids: CASSRGLAGGPLTNEQFF. CDR3 sequence (DNA): TGTGCCAGCAGTAGGGGACTAGCGGGAGGGCCTTTAACTAATGAGCAGTTCTTC. The V and J genes are TRBV12-3 or TRBV12-4 and TRBJ2-1, with TRBD2 matching 16 bases. J lost 7 bases, V lost 5 bases, and 11 bases had no gene match. The CDR3 runs 18 residues.